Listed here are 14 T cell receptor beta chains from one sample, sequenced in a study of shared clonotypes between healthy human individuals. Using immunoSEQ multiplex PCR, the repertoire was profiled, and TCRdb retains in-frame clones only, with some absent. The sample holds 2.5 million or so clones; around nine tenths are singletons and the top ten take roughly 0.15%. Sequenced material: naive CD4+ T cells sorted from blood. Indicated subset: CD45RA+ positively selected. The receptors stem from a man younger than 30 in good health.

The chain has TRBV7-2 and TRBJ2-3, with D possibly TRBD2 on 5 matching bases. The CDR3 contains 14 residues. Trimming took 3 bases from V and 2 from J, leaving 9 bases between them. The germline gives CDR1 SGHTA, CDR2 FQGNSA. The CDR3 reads CASSFGVNTDTQYF. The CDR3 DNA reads TGTGCCAGCAGCTTCGGGGTTAACACAGATACGCAGTATTTT.

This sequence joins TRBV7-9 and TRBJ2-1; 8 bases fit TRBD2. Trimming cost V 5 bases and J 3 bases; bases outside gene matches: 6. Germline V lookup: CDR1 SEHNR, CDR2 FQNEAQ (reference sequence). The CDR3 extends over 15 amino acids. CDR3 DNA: TGTGCCAGCAGCCGCAGCGGGGGAGGCTACAATGAGCAGTTCTTC. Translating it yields CASSRSGGGYNEQFF.

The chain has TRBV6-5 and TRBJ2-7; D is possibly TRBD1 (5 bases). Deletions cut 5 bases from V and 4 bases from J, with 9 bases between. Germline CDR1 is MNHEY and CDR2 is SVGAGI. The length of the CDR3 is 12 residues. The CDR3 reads CASSTDSYEQYF. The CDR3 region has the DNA TGTGCCAGCAGTACCGACAGTTACGAGCAGTACTTC.

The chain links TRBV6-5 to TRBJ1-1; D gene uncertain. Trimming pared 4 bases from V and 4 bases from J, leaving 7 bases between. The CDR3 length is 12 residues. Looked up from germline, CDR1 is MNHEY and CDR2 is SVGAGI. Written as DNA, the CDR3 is TGTGCCAGCAGTTCTGCCCGCACTGAAGCTTTCTTT. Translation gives CASSSARTEAFF.

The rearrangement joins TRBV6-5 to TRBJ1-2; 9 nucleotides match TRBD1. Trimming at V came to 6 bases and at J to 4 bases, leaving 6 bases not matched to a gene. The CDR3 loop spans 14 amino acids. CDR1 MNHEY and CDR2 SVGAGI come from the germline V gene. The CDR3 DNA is TGTGCCAGCAGCTCGGGACAGGGCGGCTATGGCTACACCTTC. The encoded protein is CASSSGQGGYGYTF.

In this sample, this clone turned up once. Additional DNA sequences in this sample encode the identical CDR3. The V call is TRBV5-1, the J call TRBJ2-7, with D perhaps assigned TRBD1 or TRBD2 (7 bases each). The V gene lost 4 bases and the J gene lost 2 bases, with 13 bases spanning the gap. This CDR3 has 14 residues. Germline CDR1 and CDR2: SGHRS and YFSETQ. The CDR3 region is CASSSGTETYEQYF. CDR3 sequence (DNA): TGCGCCAGCAGCAGCGGGACAGAGACCTACGAGCAGTACTTC.

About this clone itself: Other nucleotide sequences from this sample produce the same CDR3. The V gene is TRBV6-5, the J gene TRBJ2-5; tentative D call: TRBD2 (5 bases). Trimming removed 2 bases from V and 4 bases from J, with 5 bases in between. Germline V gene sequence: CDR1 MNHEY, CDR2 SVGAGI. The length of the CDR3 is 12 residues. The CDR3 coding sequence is TGTGCCAGCAGTTACGGAGGAGAGACCCAGTACTTC. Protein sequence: CASSYGGETQYF.

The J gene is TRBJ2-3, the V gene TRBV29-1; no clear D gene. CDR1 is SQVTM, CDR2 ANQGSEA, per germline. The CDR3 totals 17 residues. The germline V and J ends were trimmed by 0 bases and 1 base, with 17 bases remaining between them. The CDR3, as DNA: TGCAGCGTTGAAGATTACGGGTATGGCCGCGGCACAGATACGCAGTATTTT. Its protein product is CSVEDYGYGRGTDTQYF.

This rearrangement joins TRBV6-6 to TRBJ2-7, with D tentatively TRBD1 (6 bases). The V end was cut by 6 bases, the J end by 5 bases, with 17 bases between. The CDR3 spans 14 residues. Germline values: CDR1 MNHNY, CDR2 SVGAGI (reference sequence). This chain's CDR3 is CASSKLQGPHEQYF. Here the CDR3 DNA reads TGTGCCAGCAGCAAACTACAGGGCCCCCACGAGCAGTACTTC.

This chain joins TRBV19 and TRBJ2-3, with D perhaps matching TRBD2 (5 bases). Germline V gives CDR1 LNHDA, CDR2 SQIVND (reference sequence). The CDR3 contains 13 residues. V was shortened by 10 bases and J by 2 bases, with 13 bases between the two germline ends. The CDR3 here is CATMGANTDTQYF. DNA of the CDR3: TGTGCCACGATGGGAGCCAACACAGATACGCAGTATTTT.

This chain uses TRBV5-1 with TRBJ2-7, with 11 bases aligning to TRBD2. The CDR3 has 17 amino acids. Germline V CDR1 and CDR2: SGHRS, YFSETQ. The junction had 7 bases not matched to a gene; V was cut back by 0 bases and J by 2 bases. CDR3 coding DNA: TGCGCCAGCAGCTTGGGCAAAACTAGCGGGGGTACCTACGAGCAGTACTTC. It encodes CASSLGKTSGGTYEQYF.

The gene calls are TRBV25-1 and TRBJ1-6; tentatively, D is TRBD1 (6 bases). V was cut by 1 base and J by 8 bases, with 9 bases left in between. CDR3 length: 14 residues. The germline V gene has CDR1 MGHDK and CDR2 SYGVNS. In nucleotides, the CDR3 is TGTGCCAGCAGTGAATCCGGGGGCGATTCACCCCTCCACTTT. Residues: CASSESGGDSPLHF.

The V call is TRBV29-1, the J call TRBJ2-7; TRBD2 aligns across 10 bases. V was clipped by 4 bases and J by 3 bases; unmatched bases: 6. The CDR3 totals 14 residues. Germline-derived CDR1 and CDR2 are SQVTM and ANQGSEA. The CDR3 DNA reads TGCAGCGTTGGAAAACTAGCGGGACGCTACGAGCAGTACTTC. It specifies CSVGKLAGRYEQYF.

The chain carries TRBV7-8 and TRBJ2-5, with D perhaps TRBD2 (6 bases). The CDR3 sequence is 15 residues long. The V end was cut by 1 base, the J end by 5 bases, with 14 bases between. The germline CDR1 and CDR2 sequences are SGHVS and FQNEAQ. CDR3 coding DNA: TGTGCCAGCAGCTTAGGGGGGGAAGGTTATGAGACCCAGTACTTC. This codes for CASSLGGEGYETQYF.